These 30 T cell receptor beta chains share one sample of origin, sequenced in a study of long-term antiretroviral therapy in people with HIV. The authors ran the immunoSEQ assay, v3.0, at survey level. Clones were sequenced by immunoSEQ multiplex PCR, and TCRdb holds only the in-frame ones, with some missing. This sample has 31,000 or so clones, with 88% found just once. Material: unsorted PBMCs, obtained roughly 5 years before starting antiretroviral therapy. The receptors here all came from a man aged 45 to 65 with HIV.

The V and J genes are TRBV4-2 and TRBJ1-4; D is unresolved. CDR1 and CDR2 from the germline V gene are LGHNA and YNFKEQ. This CDR3 spans 16 amino acids. With 3 bases removed from V and 4 bases from J, the gap between germline ends came to 15 bases. The CDR3 loop is CASSHESDALNEKLFF. CDR3 bases: TGTGCCAGCAGCCATGAAAGCGACGCCCTTAATGAAAAACTGTTTTTT.

V is TRBV30 and J is TRBJ2-7; D is ambiguous. CDR3 size: 11 residues. Germline CDR1 GTSNPN, CDR2 SVGIG (reference sequence). Between the trimmed V and J ends, which lost 0 bases and 6 bases, there was a span of 6 bases. CDR3 coding DNA: TGTGCCTGGAGTGTATTCAGCGAGCAGTACTTC. Its translation: CAWSVFSEQYF.

This clone qualifies as medium-sized. This chain links TRBV10-2 with TRBJ1-1; no firm D call. The CDR3 extends over 13 amino acids. Germline V CDR1 and CDR2: WSHSY, SAAADI. Trimming removed 4 bases from V and 5 bases from J, with 11 bases in between. In DNA form, the CDR3 reads TGCGCCAGCAGTGGAGCAGGTGGGACTGAAGCTTTCTTT. This codes for CASSGAGGTEAFF.

This clone was detected once. The V and J genes are TRBV11-2 and TRBJ2-7; 11 nucleotides match TRBD1. V trimming: 5 bases; J trimming: 2 bases; junction bases outside the gene matches: 5. The germline gives CDR1 SGHAT, CDR2 FQNNGV. There are 15 residues in the CDR3. The CDR3 sequence is CASSRGQGGTYEQYF. CDR3 in DNA: TGTGCCAGCAGCCGGGGACAGGGGGGTACCTACGAGCAGTACTTC.

The rearrangement links TRBV27 to TRBJ2-2; D remains unclear. Germline V lookup: CDR1 MNHEY, CDR2 SMNVEV (reference sequence). This CDR3 has 15 residues. The V end lost 0 bases, the J end lost 1 base, and 6 bases lay between the germline ends. The CDR3 region has the DNA TGTGCCAGCAGTTTATCTTGGGGGAACACCGGGGAGCTGTTTTTT. This sequence encodes CASSLSWGNTGELFF.

The chain is built from TRBV29-1 and TRBJ2-2; 8 nucleotides agree with TRBD2. This CDR3 contains 17 residues. Germline V gene sequence: CDR1 SQVTM, CDR2 ANQGSEA. Losses at the gene ends were 7 bases for V and 4 bases for J; bases not matched to a gene: 17. The CDR3: CSARRHGGGSVTGELFF. The DNA of the CDR3 is TGCAGCGCTCGCCGGCACGGGGGGGGAAGCGTCACCGGGGAGCTGTTTTTT.

This clone was observed a few times. The J gene is TRBJ1-6, the V gene TRBV6-1; D perhaps matches TRBD1 (6 bases). Germline-derived CDR1 and CDR2 are MNHNS and SASEGT. Trimming took off 4 bases at V and 10 bases at J, with 17 bases between the two ends. This CDR3 is built from 15 residues. The CDR3 bases are TGTGCCAGCAGTGCACTGACAGGTTTTGGCTCACCCCTCCACTTT. It yields the protein CASSALTGFGSPLHF.

The V gene is TRBV5-5, the J gene TRBJ2-5, with 8 bases identical to TRBD2. Germline-derived CDR1 and CDR2 are SGHKS and YYEKEE (reference sequence). V was pared by 0 bases and J by 0 bases, with 7 bases of the junction left unmatched. This CDR3 is built from 17 residues. CDR3 amino acids: CASSLGWIAGHQETQYF. The CDR3 DNA follows: TGTGCCAGCAGCTTGGGGTGGATAGCGGGACACCAAGAGACCCAGTACTTC. Using reference TRBV5-5 and TRBJ2-5 for the parts outside the CDR3, the full variable domain is DAGVTQSPTHLIKTRGQQVTLRCSPISGHKSVSWYQQVLGQGPQFIFQYYEKEERGRGNFPDRFSARQFPNYSSELNVNALLLGDSALYLCASSLGWIAGHQETQYFGPGTRLLVL.

This clone was seen a handful of times. The J gene is TRBJ1-1, the V gene TRBV7-9; D unclear. CDR3 length: 13 residues. V was shortened by 2 bases and J by 0 bases, with 4 bases between the two germline ends. Germline V gene data show CDR1 as SEHNR and CDR2 as FQNEAQ (reference sequence). This CDR3 is CASSLWVNTEAFF. CDR3 in DNA: TGTGCCAGCAGCTTATGGGTGAACACTGAAGCTTTCTTT. The full variable domain, rest sourced from reference TRBV7-9 and TRBJ1-1, is DTGVSQNPRHKITKRGQNVTFRCDPISEHNRLYWYRQTLGQGPEFLTYFQNEAQLEKSRLLSDRFSAERPKGSFSTLEIQRTEQGDSAMYLCASSLWVNTEAFFGQGTRLTVV.

The chain links TRBV19 to TRBJ2-4, with TRBD1 as a possible D gene (6 bases). This CDR3 region has 19 residues. V lost 6 bases and J 0 bases, leaving 24 bases between the germline ends. Germline CDR1 reads LNHDA; CDR2 reads SQIVND (reference sequence). For the CDR3, the DNA is TGTGCCAGTAGCTTTATAGGGCCGGGACACCAACTAGCCAAAAACATTCAGTACTTC. Its protein product is CASSFIGPGHQLAKNIQYF. The full variable domain, its missing parts supplied by reference TRBV19 and TRBJ2-4, is DGGITQSPKYLFRKEGQNVTLSCEQNLNHDAMYWYRQDPGQGLRLIYYSQIVNDFQKGDIAEGYSVSREKKESFPLTVTSAQKNPTAFYLCASSFIGPGHQLAKNIQYFGAGTRLSVL.

The chain joins TRBV27 to TRBJ2-7; 8 bases fit TRBD1. Germline V CDR1 and CDR2: MNHEY, SMNVEV (reference sequence). With 5 bases clipped from V and 2 bases from J, the junction kept 8 bases outside the gene matches. This CDR3 has 15 residues. CDR3 in DNA: TGTGCCAGCAGTCAGCGGACAGGGATCCCCTACGAGCAGTACTTC. Translated, it gives CASSQRTGIPYEQYF.

The CDR3 DNA is TGTGCCAGCATCCGAACTGGAGGGGCTGGAAACACCATATATTTT. It codes for CASIRTGGAGNTIYF. The chain is built from TRBV6-5 and TRBJ1-3, with D perhaps TRBD1 (5 bases). The CDR3 extends over 15 amino acids. The V end was cut by 7 bases, the J end by 2 bases, with 15 bases between. Germline V gene data show CDR1 as MNHEY and CDR2 as SVGAGI.

The J gene is TRBJ2-1, the V gene TRBV4-1; D is ambiguous. CDR3 length: 14 residues. V shed 2 bases and J shed 10 bases, with 15 bases lying between them. Germline CDR1 MGHRA, CDR2 YSYEKL. In DNA form, the CDR3 reads TGCGCCAGCAGCCAACAGGAACTGGTTAACGAGCAGTTCTTC. Protein: CASSQQELVNEQFF.

The chain joins TRBV2 to TRBJ2-7; TRBD1 matches 7 bases. Germline loops: CDR1 SNHLY, CDR2 FYNNEI. The J segment lost 0 bases and the V segment lost 5 bases, leaving 19 bases of the junction unmatched. This CDR3 is built from 19 residues. The CDR3 region has the DNA TGTGCCAGCAGTATAACAAACACCCGGGACAGCAGTACCTCCTACGAGCAGTACTTC. Encoded protein: CASSITNTRDSSTSYEQYF. The whole variable domain, filled in from reference TRBV2 and TRBJ2-7, reads EPEVTQTPSHQVTQMGQEVILRCVPISNHLYFYWYRQILGQKVEFLVSFYNNEISEKSEIFDDQFSVERPDGSNFTLKIRSTKLEDSAMYFCASSITNTRDSSTSYEQYFGPGTRLTVT.

The gene calls are TRBV27 and TRBJ1-6, with 7 bases aligning to TRBD1. Trimming cost V 5 bases and J 10 bases; bases outside gene matches: 14. This CDR3 region has 16 residues. Germline V gene sequence: CDR1 MNHEY, CDR2 SMNVEV (reference sequence). In DNA form, the CDR3 reads TGTGCCAGCAGTAACCAGGTGGCAGGGGGACGATCACCCCTCCACTTT. Translation: CASSNQVAGGRSPLHF.

This clone turned up a few times. The chain couples TRBV27 to TRBJ2-7; D is ambiguous. This CDR3 contains 12 residues. Germline CDR1 and CDR2: MNHEY and SMNVEV (reference sequence). Trimming left V 6 bases short and J 4 bases short, with 10 bases between. DNA of the CDR3: TGTGCCAGCAGCTTCATTACGTACGAGCAGTACTTC. Its translation: CASSFITYEQYF.

The gene calls are TRBV7-3 and TRBJ2-1; 7 bases align to TRBD2. This CDR3 contains 13 residues. V lost 4 bases to trimming and J lost 7 bases; unmatched junction nucleotides: 4. Germline CDR1 reads SGHTA; CDR2 reads FQGTGA. Written as DNA, the CDR3 is TGTGCCAGCAGCTCCACCGGGAGGAATGAGCAGTTCTTC. Its translation is CASSSTGRNEQFF.

This chain links TRBV5-6 with TRBJ2-5; D is unclear. Trimming shortened V by 2 bases and J by 2 bases, and 7 bases separated the two germline ends. Germline V gene data show CDR1 as SGHDT and CDR2 as YYEEEE. CDR3 length: 13 amino acids. CDR3 bases: TGTGCCAGCAGCTTTCAGCCTCAAGAGACCCAGTACTTC. As protein: CASSFQPQETQYF.

The genes are TRBV7-2 and TRBJ1-1; D might be TRBD1 (6 bases). Between the trimmed V and J ends, which lost 1 base and 5 bases, there was a span of 11 bases. Looked up from germline, CDR1 is SGHTA and CDR2 is FQGNSA. The CDR3 loop spans 14 amino acids. CDR3 residues: CASSLGGALTEAFF. The CDR3 DNA reads as TGTGCCAGCAGCTTAGGGGGGGCCCTGACTGAAGCTTTCTTT.

The rearrangement links TRBV5-6 to TRBJ1-5; 8 nucleotides agree with TRBD1. Germline CDR1 is SGHDT and CDR2 is YYEEEE. The CDR3 covers 14 residues. Germline trimming cut 0 bases from V and 5 bases from J; bases unmatched to any gene: 1. The CDR3 loop is CASSLAGGDQPQHF. The CDR3 DNA is TGTGCCAGCAGCTTGGCAGGGGGCGATCAGCCCCAGCATTTT.

The rearrangement links TRBV6-5 to TRBJ1-3; 8 nucleotides agree with TRBD1. CDR1 is MNHEY, CDR2 SVGAGI, per germline. The CDR3 is made up of 14 amino acids. J gave up 2 bases and V 6 bases, and 3 bases lay outside the gene matches. The CDR3 here is CASSPDRAGNTIYF. DNA of the CDR3: TGTGCCAGCAGCCCGGACAGGGCTGGAAACACCATATATTTT.

V and J are TRBV7-3 and TRBJ2-1, with D perhaps matching TRBD2 (6 bases). CDR3 size: 15 residues. CDR1 is SGHTA and CDR2 is FQGTGA in the germline V gene. The V end lost 3 bases, the J end lost 4 bases, and 13 bases lay between the germline ends. CDR3 in amino acids: CASSLGRRGYNEQFF. CDR3 DNA sequence: TGTGCCAGCAGCTTGGGCAGGCGGGGTTACAATGAGCAGTTCTTC. The whole variable domain, remainder taken from reference TRBV7-3 and TRBJ2-1, is GAGVSQTPSNKVTEKGKYVELRCDPISGHTALYWYRQSLGQGPEFLIYFQGTGAADDSGLPNDRFFAVRPEGSVSTLKIQRTERGDSAVYLCASSLGRRGYNEQFFGPGTRLTVL.

The chain uses TRBV27 and TRBJ2-3; D not certain. V lost 2 bases and J lost 0, with 18 bases in between. CDR3 length: 18 residues. The germline V gene has CDR1 MNHEY and CDR2 SMNVEV (reference sequence). This CDR3 reads CASSLEPSWTASTDTQYF. The CDR3 DNA follows: TGTGCCAGCAGTTTAGAGCCCAGTTGGACGGCTAGCACAGATACGCAGTATTTT.

The chain uses TRBV6-1 and TRBJ2-7; 9 nucleotides agree with TRBD1. The germline V gene encodes CDR1 MNHNS and CDR2 SASEGT. The V and J ends lost 4 bases and 1 base, in that order; junction bases with no gene match: 5. The CDR3 extends over 15 amino acids. This chain's CDR3 is CASSGGQGTSYEQYF. CDR3 nucleotide sequence: TGTGCCAGCAGTGGAGGACAGGGGACTTCCTACGAGCAGTACTTC.

The gene calls are TRBV7-9 and TRBJ2-5, with D possibly being TRBD2 (6 bases). Germline assignment: CDR1 SEHNR and CDR2 FQNEAQ (reference sequence). V dropped 1 base and J dropped 7 bases, with 10 bases sitting between them. The CDR3 is 13 residues long. The CDR3 region has the DNA TGTGCCAGCAGCTTAGGGCGGGGATCGACCCAGTACTTC. Encoded protein: CASSLGRGSTQYF.

This sequence joins TRBV7-9 and TRBJ2-3; 10 bases align to TRBD2. J gave up 6 bases and V 8 bases, and 8 bases lay outside the gene matches. The CDR3 length is 14 residues. The V gene's germline CDR1 is SEHNR and CDR2 FQNEAQ (reference sequence). This CDR3 is CASALAGVWDTQYF. CDR3 nucleotide sequence: TGTGCCAGCGCGCTAGCGGGAGTCTGGGATACGCAGTATTTT.

The rearrangement joins TRBV7-3 to TRBJ1-1; D is unresolved. Deletions cut 2 bases from V and 1 base from J, with 5 bases between. CDR3 length: 13 residues. Germline values: CDR1 SGHTA, CDR2 FQGTGA. Here the CDR3 reads CASSLRRNTEAFF. The CDR3 bases are TGTGCCAGCAGCTTACGACGGAACACTGAAGCTTTCTTT.

The chain is built from TRBV9 and TRBJ2-2, with D possibly being TRBD1 or TRBD2 (6 bases each). Germline assignment: CDR1 SGDLS and CDR2 YYNGEE. Trimming took off 0 bases at V and 4 bases at J, with 16 bases between the two ends. The length of the CDR3 is 17 residues. The CDR3 region has the DNA TGTGCCAGCAGCGTAGCCTCCGGGGGCGCGGGCACCGGGGAGCTGTTTTTT. It codes for CASSVASGGAGTGELFF.

This chain uses TRBV7-2 with TRBJ1-2; TRBD1 matches 10 bases. Germline assignment: CDR1 SGHTA and CDR2 FQGNSA. Trimming at V came to 5 bases and at J to 4 bases, leaving 19 bases not matched to a gene. The CDR3 totals 19 residues. The CDR3 loop reads CASSHPRDRGHTAPYGYTF. The CDR3 bases are TGTGCCAGCAGCCATCCCCGGGACAGGGGACATACTGCCCCCTATGGCTACACCTTC.

This clone was counted between two and nine times. V gene TRBV7-9 combines with J gene TRBJ1-6; the D is unclear. The germline V and J ends were trimmed by 3 bases and 12 bases, with 12 bases remaining between them. The CDR3 is made up of 13 amino acids. The V gene's germline CDR1 is SEHNR and CDR2 FQNEAQ (reference sequence). CDR3 in amino acids: CASSFTTGGPLHF. In nucleotides, the CDR3 is TGTGCCAGCAGCTTCACAACGGGAGGACCCCTCCACTTT.